This T cell receptor beta chain was found in a study of CD8 T cells in ankylosing spondylitis. The study's findings and limits: Disease-linked clones reportedly showed significant enrichment in matched ankylosing spondylitis synovial fluid. In ankylosing spondylitis blood, a motif of about 8 highly homologous TCR beta variants appeared characteristic. Clones that were linked to disease were CD8+ and were relatively rare in peripheral blood.

Germline values: CDR1 SGHVS, CDR2 FNYEAQ. This CDR3 contains 17 residues. Trimming left V 2 bases short and J 4 bases short, with 20 bases between. Using quantitative 5'-RACE with molecular barcodes, the authors made TCR beta libraries. TCRdb ran MiXCR on the 5' RACE reads and lists one entry per CDR3 protein. The sample includes about 800,000 distinct CDR3 sequences, 12% of them seen just once. In the case of this clonotype: Its antigen is as yet unknown.

The gene calls are TRBV7-6 and TRBJ2-5, with a weak D call TRBD1 (6 bases). This TCR was recovered from a male donor with ankylosing spondylitis. The source material was blood, either unsorted or a sorted T cell fraction (not recorded which). The CDR3: CASSLLSETGGGETQYF. CDR3 nucleotide sequence: TGTGCCAGCAGCTTACTCTCTGAGACAGGAGGTGGAGAGACCCAGTACTTC.